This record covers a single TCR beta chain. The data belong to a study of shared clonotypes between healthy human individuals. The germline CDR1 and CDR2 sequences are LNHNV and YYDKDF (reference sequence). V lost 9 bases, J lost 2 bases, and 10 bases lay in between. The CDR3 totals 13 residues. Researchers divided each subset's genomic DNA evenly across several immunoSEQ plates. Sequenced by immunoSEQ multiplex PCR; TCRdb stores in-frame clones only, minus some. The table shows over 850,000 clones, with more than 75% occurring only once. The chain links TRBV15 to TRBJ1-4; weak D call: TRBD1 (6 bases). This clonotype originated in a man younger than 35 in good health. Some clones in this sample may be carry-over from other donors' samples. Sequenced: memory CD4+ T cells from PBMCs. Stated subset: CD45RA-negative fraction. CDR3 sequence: CATTTGTNEKLFF. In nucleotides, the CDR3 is TGTGCCACTACTACAGGGACTAATGAAAAACTGTTTTTT.